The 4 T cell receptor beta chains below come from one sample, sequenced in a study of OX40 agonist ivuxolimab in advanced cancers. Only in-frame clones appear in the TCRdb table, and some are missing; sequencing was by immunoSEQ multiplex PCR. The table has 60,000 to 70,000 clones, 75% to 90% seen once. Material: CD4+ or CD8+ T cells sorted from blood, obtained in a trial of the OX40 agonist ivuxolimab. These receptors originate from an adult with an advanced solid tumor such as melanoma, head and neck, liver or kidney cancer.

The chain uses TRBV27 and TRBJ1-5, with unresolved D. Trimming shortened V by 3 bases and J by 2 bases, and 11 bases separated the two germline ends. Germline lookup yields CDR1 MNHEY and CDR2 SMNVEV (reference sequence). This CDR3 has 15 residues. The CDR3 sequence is CASSFSPGGNQPQHF. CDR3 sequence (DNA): TGTGCCAGCAGTTTTTCCCCCGGGGGCAATCAGCCCCAGCATTTT.

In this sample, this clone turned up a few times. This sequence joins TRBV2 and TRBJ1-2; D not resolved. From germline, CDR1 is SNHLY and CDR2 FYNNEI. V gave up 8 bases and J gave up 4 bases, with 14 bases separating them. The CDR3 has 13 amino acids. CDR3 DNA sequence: TGTGCCAGCCCTTTAACAGTTAGCTATGGCTACACCTTC. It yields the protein CASPLTVSYGYTF.

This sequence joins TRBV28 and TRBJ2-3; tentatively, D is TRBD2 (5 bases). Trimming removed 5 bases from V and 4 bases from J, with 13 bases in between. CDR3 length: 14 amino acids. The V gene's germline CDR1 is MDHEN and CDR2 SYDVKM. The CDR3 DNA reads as TGTGCCAGCAGTCCGACGGGCGGGTCAGATACGCAGTATTTT. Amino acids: CASSPTGGSDTQYF.

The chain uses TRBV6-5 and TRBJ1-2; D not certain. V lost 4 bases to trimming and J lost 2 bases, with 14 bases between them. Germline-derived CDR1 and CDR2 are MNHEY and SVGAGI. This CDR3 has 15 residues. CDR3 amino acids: CASSSRGEQNYGYTF. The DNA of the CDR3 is TGTGCCAGCAGTTCCCGTGGTGAACAAAACTATGGCTACACCTTC.